Sequencing of this T cell receptor (beta chain) was carried out in a study of beta chain features in type 1 diabetes. General observations from the study: Shorter TCRB CDR3s, moderately but significantly so, were found in Type 1 diabetes patients in all four CD4+ subsets. For TCRB rearrangement, an influence of HLA type remained unresolved here.

Each sorted fraction was over 98% pure. Since all of the isolated RNA was reverse transcribed, expressed TCRB transcripts were what got sequenced. Naive, central memory and regulatory T cell samples averaged around 4 million immunoSEQ reads each. This table comes from immunoSEQ multiplex PCR, and its TCRdb copy is limited to in-frame clones, with some not included. The data show some 640,000 clones, 11% to 15% seen once. CDR1 is LNHDA and CDR2 is SQIVND in the germline V gene (reference sequence). J was trimmed by 3 bases and V by 5 bases; bases with no gene match: 4. The CDR3 spans 15 residues. Note on this clone: Its antigen is undetermined.

Sequences were obtained from naive CD4+ T cells from blood. V is TRBV19 and J is TRBJ1-2; 12 nucleotides line up with TRBD1. The sequence was obtained from a man aged 18 to 29 with type 1 diabetes. The CDR3 reads CASSPGTGGDYGYTF. For the CDR3, the DNA is TGTGCCAGTAGTCCCGGGACAGGGGGCGACTATGGCTACACCTTC.